This TCR beta chain was observed in a study of T cell changes during pregnancy in multiple sclerosis. Here immunoSEQ multiplex PCR was the method, and the copy in TCRdb shows in-frame clones only, minus some. The data contain some 49,000 clones, 91% of them singletons. Trimming at V came to 5 bases and at J to 4 bases, leaving 11 bases not matched to a gene. This CDR3 is built from 15 residues. CDR1 is MNHEY, CDR2 SVGAGI, per germline. The origin of this receptor is a female donor with multiple sclerosis, enrolled in a pregnancy study. The sample here was CD8+ T cells from peripheral blood mononuclear cells, taken in the second trimester of pregnancy. The chain is built from TRBV6-5 and TRBJ2-7; 7 positions agree with TRBD1. CDR3 residues: CASSVLRDRKYEQYF. The CDR3 DNA reads TGTGCCAGCAGTGTTCTCCGGGACAGAAAGTACGAGCAGTACTTC.